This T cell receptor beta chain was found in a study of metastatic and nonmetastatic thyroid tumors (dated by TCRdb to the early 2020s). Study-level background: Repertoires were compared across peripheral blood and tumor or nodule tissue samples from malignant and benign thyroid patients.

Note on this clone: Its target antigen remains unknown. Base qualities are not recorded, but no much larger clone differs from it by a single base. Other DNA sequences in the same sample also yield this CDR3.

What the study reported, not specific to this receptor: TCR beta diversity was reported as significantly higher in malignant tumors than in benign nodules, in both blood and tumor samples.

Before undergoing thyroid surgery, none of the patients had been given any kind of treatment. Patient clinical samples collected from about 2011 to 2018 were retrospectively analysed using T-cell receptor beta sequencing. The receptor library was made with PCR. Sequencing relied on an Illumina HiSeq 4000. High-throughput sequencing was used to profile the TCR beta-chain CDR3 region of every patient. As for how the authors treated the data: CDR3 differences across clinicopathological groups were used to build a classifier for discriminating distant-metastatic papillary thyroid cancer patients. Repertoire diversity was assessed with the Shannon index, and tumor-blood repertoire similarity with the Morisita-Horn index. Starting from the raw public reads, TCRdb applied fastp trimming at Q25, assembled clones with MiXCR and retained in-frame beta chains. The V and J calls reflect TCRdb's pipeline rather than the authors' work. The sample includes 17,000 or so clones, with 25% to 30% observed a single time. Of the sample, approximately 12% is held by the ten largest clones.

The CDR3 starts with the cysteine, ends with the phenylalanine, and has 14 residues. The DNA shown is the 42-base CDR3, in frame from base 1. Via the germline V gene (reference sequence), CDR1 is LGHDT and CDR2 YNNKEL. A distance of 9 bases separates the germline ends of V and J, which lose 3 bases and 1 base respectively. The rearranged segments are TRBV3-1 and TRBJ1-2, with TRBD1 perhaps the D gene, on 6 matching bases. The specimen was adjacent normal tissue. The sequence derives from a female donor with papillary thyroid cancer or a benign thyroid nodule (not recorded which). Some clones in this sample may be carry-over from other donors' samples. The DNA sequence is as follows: TGTGCCAGCAGCCACCGGGGGCTTAACTATGGCTACACCTTC. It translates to CASSHRGLNYGYTF.